The 26 T cell receptor beta chains below come from one sample, sequenced in a study of T-cell memory formation after mild COVID-19. A single record per CDR3 protein comes from TCRdb applying MiXCR to the 5' RACE reads. The sample has about 600,000 distinct CDR3 sequences; less than 25% are singletons. Sequenced material: PBMCs or a T cell subset sorted from them (not recorded which). Receptor source: an adult woman who had mild COVID-19 (a few samples of this study predate the infection). Cell type and time point are not known.

Many counts were recorded for this clonotype. The rearrangement uses TRBV5-1 and TRBJ2-5; D call uncertain. Germline CDR1 reads SGHRS; CDR2 reads YFSETQ. Trimming pared 0 bases from V and 1 base from J, leaving 7 bases between. The CDR3 is 14 residues long. DNA for the CDR3: TGCGCCAGCAGCTTGGCCCTGTCCCAAGAGACCCAGTACTTC. It specifies CASSLALSQETQYF.

This clonotype appeared a few times. This rearrangement joins TRBV10-3 to TRBJ2-2, with TRBD1 identical over 7 bases. Trimming cost V 2 bases and J 7 bases; bases outside gene matches: 7. The CDR3 has 15 amino acids. The germline CDR1 and CDR2 sequences are ENHRY and SYGVKD. CDR3 residues: CAISEPDRAGGELFF. For the CDR3, the DNA is TGTGCCATCAGTGAGCCCGACAGGGCGGGCGGGGAGCTGTTTTTT.

This clonotype was picked up a small number of times. The chain couples TRBV4-1 to TRBJ2-7, with 9 bases identical to TRBD1. The CDR3 sequence is 15 residues long. V shed 5 bases, J shed 3 bases, and the junction held 8 bases outside the gene matches. The V gene's germline CDR1 is MGHRA and CDR2 YSYEKL. As DNA, the CDR3 is TGCGCCAGCAGCACGACCCAGGACAGGGGCTACGAGCAGTACTTC. Translating gives CASSTTQDRGYEQYF.

This clonotype was found a few times. The chain joins TRBV9 to TRBJ1-1, with D uncertain. The germline V gene encodes CDR1 SGDLS and CDR2 YYNGEE. This CDR3 is 14 amino acids long. Deletions cut 2 bases from V and 1 base from J, with 9 bases between. Written as DNA, the CDR3 is TGTGCCAGCAGCGTTGCTGGGGAGAACACTGAAGCTTTCTTT. Protein product: CASSVAGENTEAFF.

This clonotype was observed a handful of times. The rearrangement joins TRBV6-5 to TRBJ1-2, with D perhaps TRBD1 (5 bases). Germline V gene data show CDR1 as MNHEY and CDR2 as SVGAGI. Trimming cost V 7 bases and J 4 bases, with 13 bases left between them. The CDR3 runs to 13 residues. The DNA of the CDR3 is TGTGCCAGCACCAGGTCAGGGATCTATGGCTACACCTTC. It is translated as CASTRSGIYGYTF.

CDR3 protein: CASSLALHTTNEKLFF. CDR3 sequence (DNA): TGTGCCAGCAGCTTGGCTCTCCATACAACTAATGAAAAACTGTTTTTT. This rearrangement joins TRBV5-5 to TRBJ1-4; D not resolved. CDR1 is SGHKS and CDR2 is YYEKEE in the germline V gene (reference sequence). The CDR3 covers 16 residues. Trimming stripped 0 bases from V and 0 bases from J, with 9 bases between.

The sample holds a few counts of this clonotype. The chain has TRBV7-2 and TRBJ1-6; maybe TRBD1 (6 bases). The CDR3 totals 17 residues. Germline loops: CDR1 SGHTA, CDR2 FQGNSA. Deletions cut 6 bases from V and 9 bases from J, with 24 bases between. The CDR3: CASRQGQSPWIISPLHF. CDR3 sequence (DNA): TGTGCCAGCAGGCAAGGACAGTCCCCTTGGATTATTTCACCCCTCCACTTT.

V is TRBV12-3 or TRBV12-4 and J is TRBJ1-2; TRBD1 is a possible D gene (6 bases). The V end was cut by 4 bases, the J end by 6 bases, with 12 bases between. The CDR3 runs 13 residues. CDR3 DNA: TGTGCCAGCAGTTACAGGGAAGGCGATGGCTACACCTTC. Translating it yields CASSYREGDGYTF.

The chain couples TRBV24-1 to TRBJ1-5; 8 bases line up with TRBD1. This CDR3 is 13 amino acids long. Unmatched junction bases numbered 6, after V lost 9 bases and J lost 6 bases. Per the germline V gene, CDR1 is KGHDR and CDR2 is SFDVKD. For the CDR3, the DNA is TGTGCCACCCAGACAGGGGTGGGTCAGCCCCAGCATTTT. Protein: CATQTGVGQPQHF.

In its sample, this clonotype was seen a few times. This chain joins TRBV3-1 and TRBJ2-5; TRBD1 agrees at 8 bases. CDR3 size: 15 residues. Losses at the gene ends were 2 bases for V and 2 bases for J; bases not matched to a gene: 4. The V gene's germline CDR1 is LGHDT and CDR2 YNNKEL (reference sequence). The CDR3: CASSQLGQEQETQYF. The CDR3 DNA is TGTGCCAGCAGCCAACTGGGACAGGAACAAGAGACCCAGTACTTC.

The chain combines TRBV6-2 or TRBV6-3 with TRBJ1-2, with D unresolved. Germline CDR1 MNHEY, CDR2 SVGEGT. There are 16 residues in the CDR3. V was shortened by 1 base and J by 6 bases, with 18 bases between the two germline ends. The CDR3 nucleotides read TGTGCCAGCAGTTACTACCCGGGCCCCTTTTCGGATGGCTACACCTTC. Its translation: CASSYYPGPFSDGYTF.

The chain joins TRBV3-1 to TRBJ2-7, with 9 bases fitting TRBD1. This CDR3 has 16 amino acids. Germline V gene lookup returns CDR1 LGHDT and CDR2 YNNKEL (reference sequence). Trimming cost V 5 bases and J 2 bases; bases outside gene matches: 10. The CDR3 is CASSSRTGVQTYEQYF. CDR3 DNA: TGTGCCAGCAGCTCCCGGACAGGGGTCCAGACCTACGAGCAGTACTTC.

The CDR3 sequence: CASSHSPEASGANVLTF. DNA for the CDR3: TGCGCCAGCAGCCACTCCCCGGAGGCCTCTGGGGCCAACGTCCTGACTTTC. The chain has TRBV5-1 and TRBJ2-6; maybe TRBD2 (5 bases). The CDR3 has 17 residues. Trimming removed 4 bases at V and 0 bases at J, with 14 bases between. Looked up from germline, CDR1 is SGHRS and CDR2 is YFSETQ.

The rearrangement links TRBV4-1 to TRBJ2-3; D tentatively reads TRBD1 or TRBD2 (5 bases each). Trimming pared 4 bases from V and 0 bases from J, leaving 20 bases between. CDR3 size: 18 residues. Germline values: CDR1 MGHRA, CDR2 YSYEKL. The CDR3 reads CASSRPGNRRTSTDTQYF. Written as DNA, the CDR3 is TGCGCCAGCAGCCGGCCGGGAAACAGGAGGACTAGCACAGATACGCAGTATTTT.

This clonotype was seen a few times. The V call is TRBV5-1, the J call TRBJ2-5; D may correspond to TRBD1 or TRBD2 (6 bases each). The V end was cut by 0 bases, the J end by 4 bases, with 10 bases between. CDR1 SGHRS and CDR2 YFSETQ come from the germline V gene. CDR3 length: 14 residues. The CDR3: CASSLEGGRETQYF. DNA of the CDR3: TGCGCCAGCAGCTTGGAGGGGGGTCGAGAGACCCAGTACTTC.

The rearrangement uses TRBV27 and TRBJ1-2, with unresolved D. Germline CDR1 is MNHEY and CDR2 is SMNVEV (reference sequence). The CDR3 totals 15 residues. Between the trimmed V and J ends, which lost 2 bases and 8 bases, there was a span of 18 bases. The CDR3 DNA is TGTGCCAGCAGTTTAAAAGAGCCTAGTACTTTCGGCTACACCTTC. Encoded protein: CASSLKEPSTFGYTF.

This clonotype occurred many times. This rearrangement joins TRBV5-1 to TRBJ2-3, with 7 nucleotides matching TRBD2. CDR1 and CDR2 from the germline V gene are SGHRS and YFSETQ. Trimming removed 2 bases from V and 4 bases from J; junction bases left unmatched: 4. The CDR3 covers 14 residues. The CDR3 bases are TGCGCCAGCAGCTTAGCGGGGCTGGCAGATACGCAGTATTTT. This sequence encodes CASSLAGLADTQYF.

This clonotype has more than one count but fewer than ten. The chain couples TRBV12-3 or TRBV12-4 to TRBJ1-5, with D perhaps TRBD1 (5 bases). This CDR3 has 14 amino acids. Trimming stripped 6 bases from V and 7 bases from J, with 16 bases between. CDR3 residues: CASSAQEGRQPQHF. DNA for the CDR3: TGTGCCAGCAGCGCCCAGGAGGGGCGACAGCCCCAGCATTTT.

This chain joins TRBV7-8 and TRBJ1-2; TRBD1 aligns across 9 bases. The trim removed 5 bases at V and 8 bases at J, leaving 12 bases unmatched. Per germline, CDR1 SGHVS and CDR2 FQNEAQ. This CDR3 region has 15 residues. Here the CDR3 reads CASSPNRDRARGYTF. For the CDR3, the DNA is TGTGCCAGCAGCCCCAACCGGGACAGGGCTCGCGGCTACACCTTC.

This clonotype has just a few counts. The rearrangement uses TRBV12-3 or TRBV12-4 and TRBJ1-1, with 9 bases identical to TRBD1. V lost 7 bases, J lost 5 bases, and 8 bases stayed unmatched. This CDR3 is built from 14 residues. The CDR3 loop is CASIRDRVGTEAFF. Here the CDR3 DNA reads TGTGCCAGCATTAGGGACAGGGTGGGGACTGAAGCTTTCTTT.

This rearrangement joins TRBV3-1 to TRBJ1-1; D unclear. The CDR3 runs 15 residues. V lost 5 bases, J lost 0 bases, and 13 bases lay in between. The germline CDR1 and CDR2 sequences are LGHDT and YNNKEL (reference sequence). The CDR3 spells CASSAQRLLNTEAFF. The CDR3 coding sequence is TGTGCCAGCAGCGCACAACGACTTTTGAACACTGAAGCTTTCTTT.

The V call is TRBV29-1, the J call TRBJ1-2, with 9 bases identical to TRBD1. Germline V gives CDR1 SQVTM, CDR2 ANQGSEA. V lost 5 bases, J lost 2 bases, and 12 bases stayed unmatched. The CDR3 has 16 residues. CDR3 bases: TGCAGCGTTCGAACAGGGGGCTCACACACCAACTATGGCTACACCTTC. Amino acids: CSVRTGGSHTNYGYTF.

This clonotype turned up a few times. This chain links TRBV12-3 or TRBV12-4 with TRBJ1-1, with D uncertain. Between the trimmed V and J ends, which lost 6 bases and 4 bases, there was a span of 9 bases. The CDR3 has 12 residues. The DNA for the CDR3 is TGTGCCAGCAGGACGGGCCTCACTGAAGCTTTCTTT. It translates to CASRTGLTEAFF.

The sample holds a few counts of this clonotype. The V call is TRBV3-1, the J call TRBJ1-2; 7 bases fit TRBD1. V was clipped by 4 bases and J by 2 bases; unmatched bases: 13. The germline gives CDR1 LGHDT, CDR2 YNNKEL (reference sequence). The CDR3 contains 17 residues. CDR3 DNA: TGTGCCAGCAGCCGGGTCGACAGGGTATCACTCAACTATGGCTACACCTTC. This sequence encodes CASSRVDRVSLNYGYTF.

This clonotype was counted only a few times. This chain joins TRBV12-3 or TRBV12-4 and TRBJ1-2; D ambiguous. V was shortened by 5 bases and J by 9 bases, with 16 bases between the two germline ends. CDR3 length: 13 amino acids. Here the CDR3 reads CASSIQDGISYTF. The CDR3 DNA is TGTGCCAGCAGTATCCAGGACGGGATTAGCTACACCTTC.

This sequence joins TRBV24-1 and TRBJ2-4, with 7 nucleotides matching TRBD2. The V and J ends lost 4 bases and 9 bases, in that order; junction bases with no gene match: 5. The CDR3 runs to 13 residues. The V gene's germline CDR1 is KGHDR and CDR2 SFDVKD. The CDR3 DNA follows: TGTGCCACCAGTGACCTGACTAGCCCCATTCAGTACTTC. Translation gives CATSDLTSPIQYF.